The clone carrying this TCR beta chain was counted once. Its antigen is not identified. This entry belongs to a study of cytomegalovirus exposure and HLA in healthy donors. PCR primers comprised 60 Vbeta and 13 Jbeta primers. Assay: immunoSEQ multiplex PCR; the TCRdb copy retains only in-frame clones and omits some. The sample includes 85,000 to 100,000 clones, 70% to 90% seen only once; the top ten take roughly 5.5%. The study, taken as a whole, reports: By a later analysis, the bulk of CMV-associated TCR beta chains appeared HLA-restricted. As a later analysis showed, several of the most significant clusters appeared to be linked to common viral pathogens.

The receptor comes from a woman aged 18-29 years in good health and CMV-seropositive. Sample: PBMCs.

CDR3 residues: CASHRTGRLYEQYF. The CDR3 nucleotides are TGTGCCAGTCACAGGACAGGGAGGCTCTACGAGCAGTACTTC. V and J are TRBV6-5 and TRBJ2-7; 8 bases fit TRBD1. Looked up from germline, CDR1 is MNHEY and CDR2 is SVGAGI. V was pared by 9 bases and J by 3 bases, with 10 bases of the junction left unmatched. CDR3 length: 14 amino acids.